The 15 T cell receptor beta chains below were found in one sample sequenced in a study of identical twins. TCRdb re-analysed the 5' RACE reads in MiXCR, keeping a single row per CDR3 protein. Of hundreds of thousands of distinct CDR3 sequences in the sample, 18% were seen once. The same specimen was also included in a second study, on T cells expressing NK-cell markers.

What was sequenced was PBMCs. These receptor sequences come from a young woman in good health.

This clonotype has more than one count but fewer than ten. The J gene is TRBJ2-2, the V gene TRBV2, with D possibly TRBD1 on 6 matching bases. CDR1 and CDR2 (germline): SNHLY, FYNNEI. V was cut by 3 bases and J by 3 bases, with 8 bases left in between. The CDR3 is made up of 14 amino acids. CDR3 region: CASSEGAYTGELFF. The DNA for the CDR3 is TGTGCCAGCAGTGAGGGGGCTTACACCGGGGAGCTGTTTTTT.

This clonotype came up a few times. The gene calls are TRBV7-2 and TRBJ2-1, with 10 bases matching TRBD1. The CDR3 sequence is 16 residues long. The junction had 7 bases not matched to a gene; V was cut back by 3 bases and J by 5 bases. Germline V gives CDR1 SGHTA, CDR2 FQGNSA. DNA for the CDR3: TGTGCCAGCAGCTTCCGACCGGGACAGGGGAACAATGAGCAGTTCTTC. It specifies CASSFRPGQGNNEQFF.

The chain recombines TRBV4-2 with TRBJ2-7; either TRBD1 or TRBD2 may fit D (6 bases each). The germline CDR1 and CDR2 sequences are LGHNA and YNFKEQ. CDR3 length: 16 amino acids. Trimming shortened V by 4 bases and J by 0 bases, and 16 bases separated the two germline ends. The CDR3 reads CASSLDSSGNSYEQYF. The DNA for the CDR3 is TGTGCCAGCAGCCTGGACAGTAGCGGAAACTCCTACGAGCAGTACTTC.

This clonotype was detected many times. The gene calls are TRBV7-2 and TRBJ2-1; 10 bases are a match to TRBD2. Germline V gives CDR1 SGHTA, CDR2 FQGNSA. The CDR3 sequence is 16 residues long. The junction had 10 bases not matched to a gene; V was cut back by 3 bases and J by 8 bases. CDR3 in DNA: TGTGCCAGCAGCTTGGTACTGGGACTAGCGAGCCATGAGCAGTTCTTC. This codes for CASSLVLGLASHEQFF. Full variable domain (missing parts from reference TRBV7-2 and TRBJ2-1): GAGVSQSPSNKVTEKGKDVELRCDPISGHTALYWYRQSLGQGLEFLIYFQGNSAPDKSGLPSDRFSAERTGGSVSTLTIQRTQQEDSAVYLCASSLVLGLASHEQFFGPGTRLTVL.

The chain's CDR3 is CSASQAGKETQYF. CDR3 nucleotides: TGCAGTGCTAGTCAGGCGGGGAAAGAGACCCAGTACTTC. J is TRBJ2-5 and V is TRBV20-1, with D maybe TRBD2 (6 bases). The CDR3 spans 13 residues. The germline V gene has CDR1 DFQATT and CDR2 SNEGSKA (reference sequence). Trimming removed 3 bases from V and 3 bases from J, with 11 bases in between.

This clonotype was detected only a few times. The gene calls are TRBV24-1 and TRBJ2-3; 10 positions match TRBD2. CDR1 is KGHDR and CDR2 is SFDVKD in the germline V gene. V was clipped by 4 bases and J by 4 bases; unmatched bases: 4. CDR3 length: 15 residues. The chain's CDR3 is CATSDPGTSADTQYF. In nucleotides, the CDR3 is TGTGCCACCAGTGACCCCGGGACTAGCGCAGATACGCAGTATTTT.

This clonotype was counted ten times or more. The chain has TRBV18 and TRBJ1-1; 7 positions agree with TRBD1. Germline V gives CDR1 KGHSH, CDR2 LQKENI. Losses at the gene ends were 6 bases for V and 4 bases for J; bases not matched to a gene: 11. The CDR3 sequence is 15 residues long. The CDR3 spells CASSQSGGDGTEAFF. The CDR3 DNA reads TGTGCCAGCTCCCAATCAGGGGGTGACGGCACTGAAGCTTTCTTT.

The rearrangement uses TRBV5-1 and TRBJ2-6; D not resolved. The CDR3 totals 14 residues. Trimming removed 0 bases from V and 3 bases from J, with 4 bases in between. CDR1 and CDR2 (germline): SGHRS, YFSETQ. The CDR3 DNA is TGCGCCAGCAGCTTGGACGGTGGGGCCAACGTCCTGACTTTC. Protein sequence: CASSLDGGANVLTF.

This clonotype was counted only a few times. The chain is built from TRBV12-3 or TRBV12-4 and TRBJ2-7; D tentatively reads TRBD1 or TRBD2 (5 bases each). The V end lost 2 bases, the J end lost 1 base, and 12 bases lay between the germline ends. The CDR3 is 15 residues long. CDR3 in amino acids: CASSLFSGPSYEQYF. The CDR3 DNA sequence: TGTGCCAGCAGTTTATTTTCGGGACCTTCCTACGAGCAGTACTTC.

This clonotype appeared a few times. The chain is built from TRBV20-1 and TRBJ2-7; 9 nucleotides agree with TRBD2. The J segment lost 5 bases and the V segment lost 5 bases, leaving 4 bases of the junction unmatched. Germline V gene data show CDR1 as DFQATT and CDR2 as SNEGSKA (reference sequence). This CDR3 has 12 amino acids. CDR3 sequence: CSAGAGGNEQYF. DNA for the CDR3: TGCAGTGCTGGGGCGGGAGGGAACGAGCAGTACTTC.

The CDR3 DNA follows: TGTGCCAGCAGCGTCGACAGGGGGCTTAGCACTGAAGCTTTCTTT. This translates into CASSVDRGLSTEAFF. J is TRBJ1-1 and V is TRBV7-9; 10 nucleotides line up with TRBD1. Losses at the gene ends were 5 bases for V and 4 bases for J; bases not matched to a gene: 7. CDR1 is SEHNR and CDR2 is FQNEAQ in the germline V gene (reference sequence). The CDR3 is 15 amino acids.

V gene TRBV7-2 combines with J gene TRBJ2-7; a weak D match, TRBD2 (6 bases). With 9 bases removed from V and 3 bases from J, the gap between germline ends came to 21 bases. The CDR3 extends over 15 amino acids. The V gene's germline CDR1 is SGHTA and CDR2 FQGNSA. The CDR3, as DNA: TGTGCCAGTGCAAATAGGGCTAGCGCTGTCTACGAGCAGTACTTC. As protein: CASANRASAVYEQYF.

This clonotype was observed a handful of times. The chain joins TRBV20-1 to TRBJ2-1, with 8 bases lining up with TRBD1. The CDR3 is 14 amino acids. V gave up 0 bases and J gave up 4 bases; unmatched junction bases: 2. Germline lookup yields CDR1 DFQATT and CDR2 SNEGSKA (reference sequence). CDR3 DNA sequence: TGCAGTGCTAGAGATGGACAGGGTTACAATGAGCAGTTCTTC. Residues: CSARDGQGYNEQFF.

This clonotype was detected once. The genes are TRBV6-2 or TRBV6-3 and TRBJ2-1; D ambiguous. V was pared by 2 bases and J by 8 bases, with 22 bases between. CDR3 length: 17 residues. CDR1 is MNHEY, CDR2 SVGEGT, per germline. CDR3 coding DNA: TGTGCCAGCAGTTACGCTTTGCCTAGGATGGGCTCAGATGAGCAGTTCTTC. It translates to CASSYALPRMGSDEQFF.

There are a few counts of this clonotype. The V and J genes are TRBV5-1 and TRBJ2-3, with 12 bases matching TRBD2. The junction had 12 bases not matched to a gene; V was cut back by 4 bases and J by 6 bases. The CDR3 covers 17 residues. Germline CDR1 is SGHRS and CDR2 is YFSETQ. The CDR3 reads CASSKGLAGPFLDTQYF. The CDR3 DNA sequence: TGCGCCAGCAGCAAGGGACTAGCGGGCCCGTTCTTGGATACGCAGTATTTT.